This T cell receptor beta chain comes out of a study of blood T cell repertoires in COVID-19. The CDR3 runs to 16 residues. The germline V gene has CDR1 SGHTA and CDR2 FQGNSA. Trimming cost V 1 base and J 6 bases, with 16 bases left between them. This clone was seen only once. Profiling relied on immunoSEQ multiplex PCR, and the TCRdb table lists in-frame clones only, not all of them. The table has under 350,000 clones, roughly 85% seen once. V gene TRBV7-2 combines with J gene TRBJ2-1; the D is unclear. This clonotype originated in a woman in her thirties or forties with acute COVID-19. The specimen sequenced was PBMCs or T cells enriched from blood (not recorded which). The CDR3 loop reads CASSLGLLLSGNEQFF. The CDR3 coding sequence is TGTGCCAGCAGCTTAGGTCTCTTACTATCTGGCAATGAGCAGTTCTTC.